This TCR beta chain was obtained from a study of blood T cell repertoires in COVID-19. Study at large: Sources were T cells, B-cell-depleted T cells, or PBMCs; the material itself was cDNA or gDNA.

Sequencing used immunoSEQ multiplex PCR; TCRdb keeps in-frame clones, though not all of them. This sample has 200,000 to 300,000 clones; about 85% occur once, and the top ten carry just under 6.5%. With 0 bases removed from V and 10 bases from J, the gap between germline ends came to 10 bases. This CDR3 comprises 14 residues. Germline V gives CDR1 LGHDT, CDR2 YNNKEL (reference sequence). The sequence derives from a woman between 55 and 75 years old with active or convalescent COVID-19. This chain uses TRBV3-1 (or the pseudogene TRBV3-2) with TRBJ1-6; possible D gene TRBD1, 6 bases. Material for sequencing was peripheral blood. The CDR3 bases are TGTGCCAGCAGCCAAGAGGGGGCAGGATCACCCCTCCACTTT. This sequence encodes CASSQEGAGSPLHF.